The rows below give T cell receptor beta chains drawn from one sample of a study of blood T cell repertoires in COVID-19. The table came from immunoSEQ multiplex PCR; TCRdb's copy has only in-frame clones and leaves some out. The sample comprises around 220,000 clones, approximately 90% of which are singletons, and 2% to 2.5% rests with the top ten. The sample consisted of peripheral blood. The receptors derive from a woman in her thirties or forties who had recovered from COVID-19. The CDR3 runs from the conserved cysteine through the conserved F or W. The D gene is left open where the match is weak. Expanded clones are given a class, and other clones once, few, many or no size at all.

TRBJ2-3,TRBV6-6,.,.,CASSSHRPLSDTQYF,TGTGCCAGCAGCTCACACAGGCCGCTCTCAGATACGCAGTATTTT
TRBJ1-1,TRBV2,.,.,CASSSQSGGRTEAFF,TGTGCCAGCAGTTCCCAAAGCGGGGGGCGGACTGAAGCTTTCTTT
TRBJ2-1,TRBV5-1,.,TRBD2,CASSPGGAYDEQFF,TGCGCCAGCAGCCCCGGGGGGGCGTACGATGAGCAGTTCTTC
TRBJ1-3,TRBV9,.,.,CASSPSGQAGNTIYF,TGTGCCAGCAGCCCCTCAGGGCAGGCTGGAAACACCATATATTTT
TRBJ2-3,TRBV4-2,.,TRBD2,CASSQALAGAEDTQYF,TGTGCCAGCAGCCAAGCTCTAGCGGGAGCTGAAGATACGCAGTATTTT
TRBJ2-1,TRBV11-2,.,.,CASSLVRAGSPYNEQFF,TGTGCCAGCAGCTTAGTGAGGGCAGGCTCACCGTACAATGAGCAGTTCTTC
TRBJ2-7,TRBV11-2,.,TRBD1,CASSSVRTGPGAYEQYF,TGTGCCAGCAGCTCCGTTCGGACAGGGCCAGGCGCCTACGAGCAGTACTTC
TRBJ2-3,TRBV7-3,.,TRBD2,CASSLAGVRTDTQYF,TGTGCCAGCAGCTTAGCGGGAGTCAGGACAGATACGCAGTATTTT
TRBJ2-7,TRBV7-3,few,.,CASSLYQGTREQYF,TGTGCCAGCAGCTTATACCAGGGGACGCGCGAGCAGTACTTC
TRBJ2-5,TRBV9,.,TRBD1,CASSEQGEETQYF,TGTGCCAGCAGCGAGCAGGGGGAAGAGACCCAGTACTTC
TRBJ1-2,TRBV28,once,.,CASSPRTPRGGYTF,TGTGCCAGCAGTCCTCGGACGCCTAGGGGTGGCTACACCTTC
TRBJ1-3,TRBV20-1,.,.,CSAVAGNTIYF,TGCAGTGCTGTGGCAGGAAACACCATATATTTT
TRBJ2-2,TRBV24-1,.,.,CATSDANSGETGELFF,TGTGCCACCAGTGATGCCAATTCAGGGGAAACCGGGGAGCTGTTTTTT
TRBJ2-3,TRBV24-1,.,.,CATSALGRTTGTDTQYF,TGTGCCACCAGTGCCCTCGGTCGAACTACGGGCACAGATACGCAGTATTTT
TRBJ2-3,TRBV2,.,TRBD1,CASKTKDRGTDTQYF,TGTGCCAGCAAAACTAAGGACAGGGGAACAGATACGCAGTATTTT
TRBJ2-1,TRBV4-3,.,TRBD2,CASSQAGGGAWNEQFF,TGCGCCAGCAGCCAAGCCGGCGGGGGGGCCTGGAATGAGCAGTTCTTC
TRBJ2-5,TRBV28,.,.,CASSLSLRGFETQYF,TGTGCCAGCAGTTTATCGCTACGCGGTTTCGAGACCCAGTACTTC
TRBJ2-2,TRBV7-3,.,.,CASSPSSTGNTGELFF,TGTGCCAGCAGCCCCTCTTCGACGGGGAACACCGGGGAGCTGTTTTTT
TRBJ1-2,TRBV4-3,.,.,CASSQASPRETNYGYTF,TGCGCCAGCAGCCAAGCGAGCCCGAGGGAAACAAACTATGGCTACACCTTC